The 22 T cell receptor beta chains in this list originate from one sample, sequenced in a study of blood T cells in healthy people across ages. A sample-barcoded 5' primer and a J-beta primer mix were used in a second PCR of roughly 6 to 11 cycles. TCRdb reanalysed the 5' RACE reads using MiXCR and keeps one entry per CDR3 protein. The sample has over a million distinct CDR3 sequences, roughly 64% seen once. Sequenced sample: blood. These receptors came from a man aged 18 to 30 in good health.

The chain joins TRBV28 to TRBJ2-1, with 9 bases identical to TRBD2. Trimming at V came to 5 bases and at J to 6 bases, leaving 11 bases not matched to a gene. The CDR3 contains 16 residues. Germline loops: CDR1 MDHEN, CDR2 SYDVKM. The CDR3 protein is CASSPSERGARNEQFF. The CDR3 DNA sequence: TGTGCCAGCAGTCCCTCGGAGCGGGGGGCCCGCAATGAGCAGTTCTTC.

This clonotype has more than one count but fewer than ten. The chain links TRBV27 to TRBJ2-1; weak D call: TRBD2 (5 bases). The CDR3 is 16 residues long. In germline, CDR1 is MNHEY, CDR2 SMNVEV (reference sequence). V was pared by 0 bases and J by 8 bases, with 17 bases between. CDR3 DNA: TGTGCCAGCAGTTTATCGAAGCTAGCCCTGGTGGATGAGCAGTTCTTC. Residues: CASSLSKLALVDEQFF.

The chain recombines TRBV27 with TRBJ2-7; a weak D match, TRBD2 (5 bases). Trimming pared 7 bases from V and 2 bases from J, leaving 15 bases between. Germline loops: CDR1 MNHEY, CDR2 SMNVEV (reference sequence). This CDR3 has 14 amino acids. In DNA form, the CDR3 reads TGTGCCAGCAACTTCGGGAACCGACCCTACGAGCAGTACTTC. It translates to CASNFGNRPYEQYF.

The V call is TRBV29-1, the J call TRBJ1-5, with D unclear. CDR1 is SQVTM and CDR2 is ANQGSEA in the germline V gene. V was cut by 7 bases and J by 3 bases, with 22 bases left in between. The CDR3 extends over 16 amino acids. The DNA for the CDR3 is TGCAGCGCCGTGGTGGGTGTGGGCGGTATCAATCAGCCCCAGCATTTT. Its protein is CSAVVGVGGINQPQHF.

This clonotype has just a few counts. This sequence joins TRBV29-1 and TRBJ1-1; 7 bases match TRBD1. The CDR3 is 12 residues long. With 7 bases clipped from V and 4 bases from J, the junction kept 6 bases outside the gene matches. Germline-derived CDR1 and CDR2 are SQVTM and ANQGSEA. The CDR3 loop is CSAGQAGTEAFF. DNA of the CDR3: TGCAGCGCAGGACAGGCTGGCACTGAAGCTTTCTTT.

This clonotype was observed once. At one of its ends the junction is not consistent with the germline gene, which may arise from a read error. The CDR3 DNA follows: TGCAGTACTAGATCTGACCCTCTGGACGAGCAGTACTTC. It encodes CSTRSDPLDEQYF. This rearrangement joins TRBV20-1 to TRBJ2-4; D is possibly TRBD2 (5 bases). The better agreement between TRBJ2-7 and the DNA end casts doubt on the J call. The CDR3 has 13 residues. The germline V gene has CDR1 DFQATT and CDR2 SNEGSKA (reference sequence).

For the CDR3, the DNA is TGCGCCAGCAGCCGGGACGGACTGGGGGATACGCAGTATTTT. It is translated as CASSRDGLGDTQYF. The genes are TRBV5-1 and TRBJ2-3; D possibly uses TRBD1 or TRBD2 (5 bases each). The CDR3 has 14 residues. Trimming shortened V by 4 bases and J by 6 bases, and 15 bases separated the two germline ends. Germline V gives CDR1 SGHRS, CDR2 YFSETQ.

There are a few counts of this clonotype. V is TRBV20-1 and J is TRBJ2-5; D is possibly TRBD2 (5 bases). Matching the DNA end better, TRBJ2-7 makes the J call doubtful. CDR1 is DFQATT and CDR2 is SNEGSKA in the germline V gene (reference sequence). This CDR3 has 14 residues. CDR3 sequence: CSARAYGLNYEQYF. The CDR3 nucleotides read TGCAGTGCTAGAGCCTACGGACTGAACTACGAGCAGTACTTC.

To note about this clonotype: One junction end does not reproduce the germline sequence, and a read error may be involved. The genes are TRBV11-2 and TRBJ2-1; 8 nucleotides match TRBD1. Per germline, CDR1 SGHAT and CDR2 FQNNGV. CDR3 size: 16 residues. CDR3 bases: TGTGCCAACAGCCCCCGGGACAGGACAGGGCTCAATGAGCAGTTCTTC. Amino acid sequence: CANSPRDRTGLNEQFF.

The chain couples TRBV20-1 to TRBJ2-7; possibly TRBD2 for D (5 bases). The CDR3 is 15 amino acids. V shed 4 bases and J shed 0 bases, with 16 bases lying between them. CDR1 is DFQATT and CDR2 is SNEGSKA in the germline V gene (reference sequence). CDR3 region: CSATQLGAASYEQYF. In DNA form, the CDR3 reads TGCAGTGCTACACAACTGGGAGCCGCCTCCTACGAGCAGTACTTC.

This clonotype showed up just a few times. In DNA, the CDR3 is TGCAGCGGTGGGGACGGGATTGGGGCCAACGTCCTGACTTTC. It translates to CSGGDGIGANVLTF. This chain connects TRBV29-1 to TRBJ2-6, with D perhaps given as TRBD1 or TRBD2 (5 bases each). The CDR3 totals 14 residues. Germline loops: CDR1 SQVTM, CDR2 ANQGSEA. Trimming removed 7 bases at V and 3 bases at J, with 13 bases between.

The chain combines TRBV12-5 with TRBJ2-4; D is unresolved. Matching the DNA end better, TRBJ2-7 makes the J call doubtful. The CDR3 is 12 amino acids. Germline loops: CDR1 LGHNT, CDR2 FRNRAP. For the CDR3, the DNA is TGTGCTAGTGGTTCACCGTACGACGAGCAGTACTTC. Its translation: CASGSPYDEQYF.

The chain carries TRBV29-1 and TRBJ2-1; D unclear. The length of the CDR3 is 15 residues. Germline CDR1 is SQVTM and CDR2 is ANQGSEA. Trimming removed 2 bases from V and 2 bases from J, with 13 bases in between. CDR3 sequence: CSVESEQYTYNEQFF. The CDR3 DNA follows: TGCAGCGTTGAAAGCGAACAGTACACCTACAATGAGCAGTTCTTC.

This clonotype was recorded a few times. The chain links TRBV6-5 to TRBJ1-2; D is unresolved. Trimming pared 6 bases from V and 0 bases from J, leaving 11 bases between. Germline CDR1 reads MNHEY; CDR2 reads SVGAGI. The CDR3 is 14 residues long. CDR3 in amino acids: CASSPDHANYGYTF. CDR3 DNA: TGTGCCAGCAGCCCAGACCACGCTAACTATGGCTACACCTTC.

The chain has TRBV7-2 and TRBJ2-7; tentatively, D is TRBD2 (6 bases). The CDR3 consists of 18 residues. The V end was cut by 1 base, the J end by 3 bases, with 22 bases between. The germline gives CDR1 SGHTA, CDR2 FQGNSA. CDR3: CASSLVPPSAGGSYEQYF. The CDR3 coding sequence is TGTGCCAGCAGCTTAGTTCCCCCTAGCGCCGGGGGAAGCTACGAGCAGTACTTC.

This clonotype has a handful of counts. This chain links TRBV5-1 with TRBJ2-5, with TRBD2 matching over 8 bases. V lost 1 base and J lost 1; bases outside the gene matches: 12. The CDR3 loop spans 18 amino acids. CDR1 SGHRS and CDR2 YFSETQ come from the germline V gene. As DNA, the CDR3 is TGCGCCAGCAGCTTGAAGGTCCGGGAGGGAGGCTTCCAAGAGACCCAGTACTTC. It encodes CASSLKVREGGFQETQYF. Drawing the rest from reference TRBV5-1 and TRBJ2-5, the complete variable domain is KAGVTQTPRYLIKTRGQQVTLSCSPISGHRSVSWYQQTPGQGLQFLFEYFSETQRNKGNFPGRFSGRQFSNSRSEMNVSTLELGDSALYLCASSLKVREGGFQETQYFGPGTRLLVL.

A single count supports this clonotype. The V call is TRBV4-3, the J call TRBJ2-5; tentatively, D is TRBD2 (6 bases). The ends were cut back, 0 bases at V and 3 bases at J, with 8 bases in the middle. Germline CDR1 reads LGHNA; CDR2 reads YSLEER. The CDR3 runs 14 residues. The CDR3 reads CASSQEVAEETQYF. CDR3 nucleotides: TGCGCCAGCAGCCAAGAGGTAGCGGAAGAGACCCAGTACTTC.

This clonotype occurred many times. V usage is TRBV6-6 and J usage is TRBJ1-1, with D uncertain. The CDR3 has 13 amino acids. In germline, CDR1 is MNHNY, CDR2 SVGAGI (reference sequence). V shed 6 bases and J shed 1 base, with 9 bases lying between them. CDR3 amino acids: CASSDRENTEAFF. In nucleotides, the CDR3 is TGTGCCAGCAGCGACCGGGAGAACACTGAAGCTTTCTTT.

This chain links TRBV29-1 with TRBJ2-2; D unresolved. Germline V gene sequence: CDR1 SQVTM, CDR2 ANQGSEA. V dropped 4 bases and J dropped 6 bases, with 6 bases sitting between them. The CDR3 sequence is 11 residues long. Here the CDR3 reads CSVAQSGELFF. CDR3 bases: TGCAGCGTTGCGCAGTCCGGGGAGCTGTTTTTT.

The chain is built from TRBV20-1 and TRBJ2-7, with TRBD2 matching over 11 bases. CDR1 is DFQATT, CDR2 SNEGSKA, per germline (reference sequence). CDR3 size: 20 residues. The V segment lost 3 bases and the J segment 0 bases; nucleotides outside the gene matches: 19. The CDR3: CSARASGRFLETVNSYEQYF. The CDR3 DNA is TGCAGTGCTAGGGCTAGCGGGAGGTTCCTCGAAACGGTTAACTCCTACGAGCAGTACTTC.

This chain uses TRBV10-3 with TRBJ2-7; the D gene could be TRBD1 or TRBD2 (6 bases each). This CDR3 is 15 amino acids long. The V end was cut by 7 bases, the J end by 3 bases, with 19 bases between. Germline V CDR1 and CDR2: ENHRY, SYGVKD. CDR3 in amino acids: CAITPGRGGLYEQYF. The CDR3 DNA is TGTGCCATCACCCCGGGCAGGGGAGGCCTCTACGAGCAGTACTTC.

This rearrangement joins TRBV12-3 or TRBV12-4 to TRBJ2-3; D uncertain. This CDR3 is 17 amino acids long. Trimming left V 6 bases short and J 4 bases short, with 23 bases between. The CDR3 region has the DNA TGTGCCAGCAGCAATACCTATCACAGAACCCGCCCAGATACGCAGTATTTT. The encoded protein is CASSNTYHRTRPDTQYF.